A single sample is the source of the 18 T cell receptor beta chains below, sequenced in a study of cytomegalovirus exposure and HLA in healthy donors. PCR was performed using 60 Vbeta and 13 Jbeta primers. The method was immunoSEQ multiplex PCR; TCRdb's version includes in-frame clones alone and lacks a portion of them. The data show 80,000 to 100,000 clones, roughly 81% seen once. Sample: PBMCs. These receptors were obtained from a man in his forties in good health and CMV-seronegative.

V usage is TRBV5-4 and J usage is TRBJ2-3, with D possibly TRBD2 on 6 matching bases. CDR3 length equals 17 residues. Trimming stripped 4 bases from V and 1 base from J, with 19 bases between. Germline assignment: CDR1 SGHNT and CDR2 YYREEE (reference sequence). The CDR3 coding sequence is TGTGCCAGCAGCGCAAATTGGCTTGGCGGGGGCACAGATACGCAGTATTTT. Residues: CASSANWLGGGTDTQYF.

The J gene is TRBJ2-3, the V gene TRBV7-2, with TRBD1 matching 8 bases. CDR1 is SGHTA, CDR2 FQGNSA, per germline. The CDR3 has 15 residues. The V and J ends lost 2 bases and 4 bases, in that order; junction bases with no gene match: 5. The CDR3 DNA reads as TGTGCCAGCAGCTTAAACAGGGGGATCGCAGATACGCAGTATTTT. It is translated as CASSLNRGIADTQYF. Drawing the rest from reference TRBV7-2 and TRBJ2-3, the complete variable domain is GAGVSQSPSNKVTEKGKDVELRCDPISGHTALYWYRQSLGQGLEFLIYFQGNSAPDKSGLPSDRFSAERTGGSVSTLTIQRTQQEDSAVYLCASSLNRGIADTQYFGPGTRLTVL.

The genes are TRBV6-1 and TRBJ2-5; 7 nucleotides line up with TRBD2. Trimming took 7 bases from V and 5 from J; bases not matched to a gene: 13. Per the germline V gene, CDR1 is MNHNS and CDR2 is SASEGT. The CDR3 is 15 residues long. The CDR3 spells CASKREGLGFETQYF. DNA for the CDR3: TGTGCCAGCAAGAGGGAGGGGTTGGGGTTTGAGACCCAGTACTTC.

The chain combines TRBV11-2 with TRBJ1-6, with D perhaps matching TRBD1 (5 bases). V was clipped by 3 bases and J by 5 bases, with 8 bases between them. This CDR3 contains 14 residues. Germline lookup yields CDR1 SGHAT and CDR2 FQNNGV. In DNA form, the CDR3 reads TGTGCCAGCAGCTTCCAGGGTGATAATTCACCCCTCCACTTT. Translating it yields CASSFQGDNSPLHF.

This clone has only one observation. The chain employs TRBV13 and TRBJ1-6; D possibly corresponds to TRBD1 (5 bases). Looked up from germline, CDR1 is PRHDT and CDR2 is FYEKMQ (reference sequence). V lost 0 bases to trimming and J lost 7 bases, with 13 bases between them. The CDR3 consists of 16 residues. This CDR3 reads CASSLGGPLGNSPLHF. For the CDR3, the DNA is TGTGCCAGCAGCTTAGGGGGGCCCCTGGGGAATTCACCCCTCCACTTT. The variable domain in full, completed from reference TRBV13 and TRBJ1-6, reads AAGVIQSPRHLIKEKRETATLKCYPIPRHDTVYWYQQGPGQDPQFLISFYEKMQSDKGSIPDRFSAQQFSDYHSELNMSSLELGDSALYFCASSLGGPLGNSPLHFGNGTRLTVT.

V gene TRBV10-3 combines with J gene TRBJ2-2; D not resolved. The ends were cut back, 4 bases at V and 1 base at J, with 7 bases in the middle. Germline V gene data show CDR1 as ENHRY and CDR2 as SYGVKD. This CDR3 contains 14 residues. The CDR3 sequence is CAISVSENTGELFF. The CDR3 DNA sequence: TGTGCCATCAGTGTCTCAGAGAACACCGGGGAGCTGTTTTTT.

V and J are TRBV30 and TRBJ1-1; D might be TRBD1 (5 bases). Germline V CDR1 and CDR2: GTSNPN, SVGIG (reference sequence). The germline V and J ends were trimmed by 0 bases and 5 bases, with 16 bases remaining between them. CDR3 length: 15 amino acids. The CDR3 spells CAWSVRGGLGTEAFF. Here the CDR3 DNA reads TGTGCCTGGAGTGTACGGGGGGGATTGGGTACTGAAGCTTTCTTT. Drawing the rest from reference TRBV30 and TRBJ1-1, the complete variable domain is SQTIHQWPATLVQPVGSPLSLECTVEGTSNPNLYWYRQAAGRGLQLLFYSVGIGQISSEVPQNLSASRPQDRQFILSSKKLLLSDSGFYLCAWSVRGGLGTEAFFGQGTRLTVV.

The gene calls are TRBV5-1 and TRBJ2-3, with TRBD1 identical over 10 bases. Germline CDR1 SGHRS, CDR2 YFSETQ. The CDR3 spans 14 residues. V shed 4 bases, J shed 3 bases, and the junction held 2 bases outside the gene matches. CDR3 nucleotide sequence: TGCGCCAGCAGCGAGGGACAGGGGACAGATACGCAGTATTTT. Its translation: CASSEGQGTDTQYF.

A few counts support this clone. The rearrangement uses TRBV9 and TRBJ1-3, with TRBD1 matching over 8 bases. Germline V CDR1 and CDR2: SGDLS, YYNGEE. The CDR3 totals 15 residues. V lost 0 bases to trimming and J lost 2 bases; unmatched junction nucleotides: 1. CDR3 region: CASSVGQGPGNTIYF. The CDR3 nucleotides are TGTGCCAGCAGCGTAGGACAGGGGCCTGGAAACACCATATATTTT.

The chain combines TRBV30 with TRBJ2-7; no definite D call. CDR3 length equals 11 residues. V shed 3 bases and J shed 3 bases, with 6 bases lying between them. CDR1 is GTSNPN and CDR2 is SVGIG in the germline V gene (reference sequence). The CDR3 protein is CAWRLSYEQYF. CDR3 nucleotides: TGTGCCTGGAGACTGAGCTACGAGCAGTACTTC.

V is TRBV10-3 and J is TRBJ2-1; TRBD2 matches 7 bases. The V gene end was trimmed by 8 bases and the J gene end by 0 bases; junction bases not matched to a gene: 1. The CDR3 is 13 amino acids. The germline V gene has CDR1 ENHRY and CDR2 SYGVKD. This CDR3 is CAIAGVSYNEQFF. The CDR3 bases are TGTGCCATCGCGGGGGTCTCCTACAATGAGCAGTTCTTC.

The rearrangement uses TRBV6-4 and TRBJ2-2; 8 bases are a match to TRBD1. This CDR3 has 15 amino acids. CDR1 MRHNA and CDR2 SNTAGT come from the germline V gene. V trimming: 4 bases; J trimming: 3 bases; junction bases outside the gene matches: 4. CDR3 in DNA: TGTGCCAGCAGTGTTCAACAGGGGGACACCGGGGAGCTGTTTTTT. Translating gives CASSVQQGDTGELFF.

This rearrangement joins TRBV5-8 to TRBJ1-6, with a tentative D call TRBD1 (6 bases). CDR1 is SGHTS, CDR2 YDEGEE, per germline. The V gene lost 1 base and the J gene lost 0 bases, with 8 bases spanning the gap. This CDR3 comprises 16 residues. In DNA form, the CDR3 reads TGTGCCAGCAGCTTGCTGACAGGCTCCTATAATTCACCCCTCCACTTT. Its translation: CASSLLTGSYNSPLHF.

V is TRBV7-3 and J is TRBJ2-5; a possible D gene is TRBD1 (6 bases). This CDR3 region has 13 residues. Germline assignment: CDR1 SGHTA and CDR2 FQGTGA. Trimming removed 1 base from V and 5 bases from J, with 8 bases in between. CDR3 sequence (DNA): TGTGCCAGCAGCTTAAACAGGGACGAGACCCAGTACTTC. This translates into CASSLNRDETQYF.

The chain recombines TRBV6-5 with TRBJ1-4; unclear D gene. The CDR3 runs 15 residues. V shed 6 bases and J shed 3 bases, with 14 bases lying between them. Germline V lookup: CDR1 MNHEY, CDR2 SVGAGI. CDR3 DNA sequence: TGTGCCAGCAGGACCGGTTTGGGCCCTAATGAAAAACTGTTTTTT. Translating gives CASRTGLGPNEKLFF.

The chain is built from TRBV10-3 and TRBJ2-2, with D maybe TRBD1 (6 bases). Trimming took off 6 bases at V and 4 bases at J, with 6 bases between the two ends. The CDR3 extends over 12 amino acids. The V gene's germline CDR1 is ENHRY and CDR2 SYGVKD. CDR3 coding DNA: TGTGCCATCAGGGACAGCACCGGGGAGCTGTTTTTT. Protein sequence: CAIRDSTGELFF.

J is TRBJ1-4 and V is TRBV28; 7 bases agree with TRBD1. The germline V gene has CDR1 MDHEN and CDR2 SYDVKM. The CDR3 has 17 amino acids. The V and J ends lost 6 bases and 0 bases, in that order; junction bases with no gene match: 10. CDR3 DNA: TGTGCCAGCAGCCGCGGTTGGGGGACAGCAACTAATGAAAAACTGTTTTTT. This encodes CASSRGWGTATNEKLFF. The full variable domain, rest sourced from reference TRBV28 and TRBJ1-4, is DVKVTQSSRYLVKRTGEKVFLECVQDMDHENMFWYRQDPGLGLRLIYFSYDVKMKEKGDIPEGYSVSREKKERFSLILESASTNQTSMYLCASSRGWGTATNEKLFFGSGTQLSVL.

This chain uses TRBV18 with TRBJ2-5; D unclear. Trimming took off 8 bases at V and 4 bases at J, with 14 bases between the two ends. The CDR3 spans 13 residues. Per the germline V gene, CDR1 is KGHSH and CDR2 is LQKENI. The CDR3 bases are TGTGCCAGCGCATCGCTCCAGTTAGAGACCCAGTACTTC. This gives the protein CASASLQLETQYF.